This T cell receptor (beta chain) appears in the sequencing data of a study of CD8+CD57+ T cells in acquired aplastic anemia. Study context: Around 3.5 ug was the average amount of DNA from sorted CD4+ and CD8+ cells.

Germline lookup yields CDR1 MNHEY and CDR2 SMNVEV (reference sequence). This CDR3 region has 15 residues. With 5 bases clipped from V and 4 bases from J, the junction kept 8 bases outside the gene matches. The authors sequenced patients whose flow cytometry had shown CD8+CD57+ cell expansion. Everyone among the patients had severe acquired aplastic anemia. Turning to this clonotype: The target antigen is unknown.

General study findings and limits: The same twenty-nine CD8+ CDR3 sequences occurred in patients and in controls. For CD8+ Simpson's diversity, patients and controls showed no significant difference.

Genomic DNA served as template for TCR beta VDJ and CDR3 profiling. TCRdb fed the reads into MiXCR, producing one record per CDR3 protein. Of approximately 160,000 distinct CDR3 sequences listed, roughly half are singletons. The sequence derives from a human donor with aplastic anemia. The chain carries TRBV27 and TRBJ1-2, with 9 bases identical to TRBD1. The sample taken for sequencing was sorted CD4+, CD8+, or CD8+CD57+ T cells (not recorded which) from PBMCs. The CDR3, as DNA: TGTGCCAGCAGTCTGGGACAGGGAAGGGTCTATGGCTACACCTTC. Translated: CASSLGQGRVYGYTF.